These T cell receptor beta chains were read from a single sample in a study of CD4 and CD8 cells across lung adenocarcinoma regions. One entry per CDR3 protein results from TCRdb running MiXCR on the PCR reads. The table has 11,000 or so distinct CDR3 sequences, approximately 53% seen once. The sequencing input was CD8+ T cells from the center of a lung tumor. All receptors derive from a female donor with lung adenocarcinoma. The CD4 and CD8 labels of this study may be unreliable. Both conserved end residues are part of each CDR3. The D gene is left open where the match is weak. Size is omitted from some rows. Given values are once, few, many or a class for expanded clones.

j_call,v_call,d_call,clone_size,cdr3_nt,cdr3_aa
TRBJ2-3,TRBV7-8,-,-,TGTGCCAGCAGCTTAATCCAGGCTGGGAACACCGGGGCGCAGTATTTT,CASSLIQAGNTGAQYF
TRBJ2-5,TRBV6-1,-,-,TGTGCCAGCACCGGACAGTACCAAGAGACCCAGTACTTC,CASTGQYQETQYF
TRBJ2-5,TRBV10-2,-,many,TGCGCCAGCAGGAGCGTTGACCAAGAGACCCAGTACTTC,CASRSVDQETQYF
TRBJ2-1,TRBV6-1,TRBD2,once,TGTGCCAGCAGTCCAGAGACTAGCGGCCATGGTGAGCAGTTCTTC,CASSPETSGHGEQFF
TRBJ2-7,TRBV11-2,TRBD1,once,TGTGCCAGCAGCGGCCGGGACAGCATATGGGGCGAGCAGTACTTC,CASSGRDSIWGEQYF
TRBJ2-1,TRBV6-5,TRBD2,few,TGTGCCAGCAGTTACCGGTCCACCCGACTAGCGGGCAATGAGCAGTTCTTC,CASSYRSTRLAGNEQFF
TRBJ2-3,TRBV27,TRBD2,many,TGTGCCAGCAGTTTAGTAGCGGGGGTCACAGATACGCAGTATTTT,CASSLVAGVTDTQYF
TRBJ2-3,TRBV6-1,TRBD1,few,TGTGCCAGCAGTCCTAGGGGGCACCGAACCAAAGATACGCAGTATTTT,CASSPRGHRTKDTQYF
TRBJ2-7,TRBV6-5,-,many,TGTGCCAGCAGTTACGGGGTCTCCGCTTCTGTCAACGAGCAGTACTTC,CASSYGVSASVNEQYF
TRBJ2-5,TRBV6-1,TRBD2,-,TGTGCCAGCAGTGAGTGGGGACTAGCCGACAATGAGCAGTACTTC,CASSEWGLADNEQYF
TRBJ2-2,TRBV12-3/TRBV12-4,-,many,TGTGCCAGCAGTTTAGTGGGAGCCAACACCGGGGAGCTGTTTTTT,CASSLVGANTGELFF
TRBJ2-5,TRBV6-1,-,-,TGTGCCAGCAGTCAGCTTGAAGAGACCCAGTACTTC,CASSQLEETQYF
TRBJ2-6,TRBV27,-,-,TGTGCCAGCAGTTGGGGGGCTGGGGCCAACGTCCTGACTTTC,CASSWGAGANVLTF
TRBJ2-3,TRBV6-1,TRBD2,-,TGTGCCAGCAGTGAACCGGGGCTAGCGGGCACCGGGGCGCAGTATTTT,CASSEPGLAGTGAQYF
TRBJ2-1,TRBV12-3/TRBV12-4,-,-,TGTGCCAGCAGTCGCTCCGGGACCCGATACAATGAGCAGTTCTTC,CASSRSGTRYNEQFF
TRBJ2-7,TRBV6-1,-,-,TGTGCCAGCAGCCCCCGGACAAACTACGAGCAGTACTTC,CASSPRTNYEQYF
TRBJ1-6,TRBV6-5,-,many,TGTGCCAGCAGTTACCGGGCCCTCTGGGGTTCACCCCTCCACTTT,CASSYRALWGSPLHF
TRBJ2-7,TRBV4-1,-,few,TGCGCCAGCAGCCTCGGAGGCTACGAGCAGTACTTC,CASSLGGYEQYF
TRBJ2-4,TRBV6-1,-,-,TGTGCCAGCAGTGCGGGACTCCGGGGCCCACACCAAGGGTCTCAGTACTTC,CASSAGLRGPHQGSQYF
TRBJ1-3,TRBV6-1,-,medium-sized,TGTGCCGTCCCCGGGACGCCAAGCTCTGGAAACACCATATATTTT,CAVPGTPSSGNTIYF
TRBJ2-5,TRBV10-3,-,-,TGTGCCACCAAACTATTAGAGACCCAGTACTTC,CATKLLETQYF
TRBJ1-1,TRBV27,-,medium-sized,TGTGCCAGCAGTTTAACGGACACTAACACTGAAGCTTTCTTT,CASSLTDTNTEAFF
TRBJ2-5,TRBV7-3,-,-,TGTGCCAGCAGCTTGACTCCCAACGGGGCCCAGTACTTC,CASSLTPNGAQYF
TRBJ2-7,TRBV6-1,TRBD2,once,TGTGCCAGCAGCGCCCTTACGGGAGGCCACGAGCAGTACTTC,CASSALTGGHEQYF
TRBJ2-7,TRBV27,TRBD1,few,TGTGCCAGCAGTCAAGACAGGGGGCTGGGGGAGCAGTACTTC,CASSQDRGLGEQYF
TRBJ2-3,TRBV27,-,-,TGTGCCAGCAGTCCCATGGGCACAGATACGCAGTATTTT,CASSPMGTDTQYF
TRBJ2-7,TRBV10-2,TRBD2,-,TGCGCCAGCAGTGACGGGCTAGCGGGAGCTTACGAGCAGTACTTC,CASSDGLAGAYEQYF
TRBJ2-1,TRBV4-1,-,few,TGCGCCAGCAGCCAAGATCAGGAGTCGAGCTCCTACAATGAGCAGTTCTTC,CASSQDQESSSYNEQFF
TRBJ2-1,TRBV12-3/TRBV12-4,-,many,TGTGCCAGCAGCTCATCGGGGACAAAATACAATGAGCAGTTCTTC,CASSSSGTKYNEQFF
TRBJ2-3,TRBV9,-,-,TGTGCCAGCAGCTCTCAAGAGGTGGATACGCAGTATTTT,CASSSQEVDTQYF
TRBJ2-3,TRBV6-1,-,medium-sized,TGTGCCAGTTGGATGGGAAACACAGATACGCAGTATTTT,CASWMGNTDTQYF
TRBJ1-2,TRBV27,TRBD1,-,TGTGCCAGCAGTTCCGGGACAGGGGATGGCTACACCTTC,CASSSGTGDGYTF
TRBJ2-3,TRBV7-3,TRBD2,many,TGTGCCAGCAGCCAACAACTAGCGGGGTCAGATACGCAGTATTTT,CASSQQLAGSDTQYF
TRBJ2-4,TRBV27,TRBD1,many,TGTGCCAGCAGGGACAGGGGTAGGAAAAACATTCAGTACTTC,CASRDRGRKNIQYF
TRBJ2-7,TRBV30,TRBD1,-,TGTGCCTGGAGGACAGGGACAGGGGTGGACGAGCAGTACTTC,CAWRTGTGVDEQYF
TRBJ2-5,TRBV27,TRBD2,once,TGTGCGGGGAGCGGGGGCCGTGACCAAGAGACCCAGTATTTC,CAGSGGRDQETQYF
TRBJ2-3,TRBV6-1,-,-,TGTGCCAGCAGGGGCGTGGGGGCCACAGATACGCAGTACTTT,CASRGVGATDTQYF
TRBJ2-1,TRBV6-2/TRBV6-3,-,-,TGTGCCAGCAGGGCTTTCCAGGGGGGACGATCTCACAATGAGCAGTTCTTC,CASRAFQGGRSHNEQFF
TRBJ1-2,TRBV6-5,-,medium-sized,TGTGCCAGCAGACTACAGGGATCGGAATTGTTCGGCTACACCTTC,CASRLQGSELFGYTF
TRBJ2-3,TRBV6-1,-,few,TGTGCCAGCAAAGCAGCTATAGCGGGCACAGATACGCAGTATTTT,CASKAAIAGTDTQYF
TRBJ2-1,TRBV6-1,TRBD2,large,TGTGCCAGCAGTGAATCGGAGCTAGCGGGGGGGGCAAATGAGCAGTTCTTC,CASSESELAGGANEQFF
TRBJ2-1,TRBV7-2,-,-,TGTGCCAGCAGCCGCGGTCTAAGTCCCTACAATGAGCAGTTCTTC,CASSRGLSPYNEQFF
TRBJ2-4,TRBV6-1,-,once,TGTGCCAGCAGCTCGGGCGGGTGGGCCACAGACATTCAGTACTTC,CASSSGGWATDIQYF
TRBJ2-1,TRBV6-5,-,many,TGTGCCAGCAGCTTAGCGCCGCCCTCCTACAATGAGCAGTTCTTC,CASSLAPPSYNEQFF
TRBJ2-3,TRBV10-1,-,-,TGCCGCGGCTCGGGGCTGAGTACCAAAAACACGCAGTATTTC,CRGSGLSTKNTQYF
TRBJ2-4,TRBV20-1,-,few,TGCAGTGCTAGAGACAGGGACCAGCACCCGGGGGACATTCAGTACTTC,CSARDRDQHPGDIQYF
TRBJ2-2,TRBV10-2,TRBD2,medium-sized,TGCGCCAGCAGTCACGCTTCCGTTGCGGGGGCGAACACCGGGGAGCTGTTTTTT,CASSHASVAGANTGELFF
TRBJ2-5,TRBV6-1,TRBD1,once,TGTGCCAGCAACCGGGACAGGGGAACGGAGACCCAGTACTTC,CASNRDRGTETQYF
TRBJ1-3,TRBV6-1,-,-,TGTGCCAGCAGTGAAGCGTCAACGGCTGGAAACACCATATATTTT,CASSEASTAGNTIYF
TRBJ2-7,TRBV6-1,-,-,TGTGCCAGCAGTGTCAGCAGGGGACCTTACGAGCAGTACTTC,CASSVSRGPYEQYF
TRBJ1-1,TRBV10-1,-,many,TGCGCCAGCAGTGAGTCTCCGACAGGAGGGATGAACACTGAAGCTTTCTTT,CASSESPTGGMNTEAFF
TRBJ2-7,TRBV6-1,TRBD2,-,TGTGCCAGCAGACTCTCGGGGACTAGCGGAAATGCGCAGTACTTC,CASRLSGTSGNAQYF
TRBJ2-1,TRBV6-1,TRBD2,once,TGTGCCAGCAGAGTAGCGGGGGGCAGGAACAATGAGCAGTTCTTC,CASRVAGGRNNEQFF
TRBJ2-2,TRBV6-1,-,once,TGTGCCAGCAGTCAGGCGGGGAACACAGGGAAGCAGTTTTTT,CASSQAGNTGKQFF
TRBJ2-2,TRBV11-2,-,-,TGTGCCAGCAGCTTAGAACCGGGAGCAACCGGGGAGCTGTTTTTT,CASSLEPGATGELFF
TRBJ2-1,TRBV6-1,-,-,TGTGCCAGCTCTCTTGCGGGAACCGGCTCCTACAATGAGCAGTTCTTC,CASSLAGTGSYNEQFF
TRBJ2-1,TRBV6-5,-,-,TGTGCCAGCAGTTACTCGCGGACAGCCACAGAGCAGTTCTTC,CASSYSRTATEQFF